Reported below is one TCR beta chain. Its specificity is not known. This specimen comes from a study of T cell repertoires in cytomegalovirus infection. Study-wide context: Use of recently identified HLA-C-restricted and well-studied HLA-B-restricted CMV epitopes was part of the study. The study, taken as a whole, reports: The response measured ex vivo was dominated by TCR beta clonotypes (HLA-C-restricted and CMV-specific).

MiXCR, run by TCRdb on the reads, gives a single entry per CDR3 protein. The sample includes 700,000 to 950,000 distinct CDR3 sequences, approximately 32% of them seen just once. This CDR3 contains 18 residues. Germline values: CDR1 MGHRA, CDR2 YSYEKL. Trimming stripped 0 bases from V and 5 bases from J, with 20 bases between. This sequence joins TRBV4-1 and TRBJ2-1, with D possibly being TRBD1 (6 bases). This specimen was cultured CD8+ T cells from PBMCs, taken from culture after CMV antigen stimulation. The sequence was collected from a human donor in good health (CMV status not recorded). Some clones in this sample may be carry-over from other donors' samples. CDR3 nucleotide sequence: TGCGCCAGCAGCCAAGATCGGTTTCGGCAGGGGCCTGACAATGAGCAGTTCTTC. Protein: CASSQDRFRQGPDNEQFF.